This TCR beta chain was sequenced in a study of vaccination and CD4 T cells after COVID-19. The CDR3 is 13 residues long. Germline assignment: CDR1 MNHEY and CDR2 SVGAGI. Between the trimmed V and J ends, which lost 4 bases and 5 bases, there was a span of 11 bases. At the Johns Hopkins FTIC core, DNA taken from cultured CD4+ T cells was sequenced by way of the Oncomine TCR Beta short-read assay. TCRdb re-called the PCR reads through MiXCR, storing one row per CDR3 protein. The profile shows about 10,000 distinct CDR3 sequences, approximately 30% of them singletons. As regards this clonotype: Its antigen is currently unknown.

The treatment is: roughly 10-day PBMC culture with coronavirus spike peptide pools or control peptides (ViraFEST assay). The TCR sequence derives from a human donor who had recovered from COVID-19. The chain uses TRBV6-5 and TRBJ2-5, with D possibly being TRBD1 (6 bases). This specimen consisted of CD4+ T cells from blood, cultured in vitro, obtained after SARS-CoV-2 vaccination. CDR3 nucleotide sequence: TGTGCCAGCAGTTCAGGGGTTTGGGAGACCCAGTACTTC. This codes for CASSSGVWETQYF.